One and the same sample provided the 16 T cell receptor beta chains below, sequenced in a study of quantifying T cell responses using KT2 cells. Across the whole study: RNA was reverse transcribed with TCR alpha and beta constant-region primers.

A single-stranded UMI oligo with SP2 sequence was ligated to cDNA 3' ends. First-round PCR used 4 cycles and beta primers RC1.1 and RC1.2 covering TRBC1 and TRBC2. TCRdb reanalysed the UMI-ligation and nested PCR reads using MiXCR and keeps one entry per CDR3 protein. In the table there are under 35,000 distinct CDR3 sequences, 10% to 13% of which are singletons. Sample: PBMCs spiked with cells of the T cell clone KT2. The receptors derive from a human donor.

The CDR3 DNA reads as TGTGCCTGGAGTTTCCAAGGGCGGGAGAATGTCAATGAGCAGTTCTTC. Translation: CAWSFQGRENVNEQFF. The rearrangement uses TRBV30 and TRBJ2-1, with 7 nucleotides matching TRBD2. The CDR3 contains 16 residues. The germline gives CDR1 GTSNPN, CDR2 SVGIG (reference sequence). The junction had 13 bases not matched to a gene; V was cut back by 2 bases and J by 6 bases. The whole variable domain, filled in from reference TRBV30 and TRBJ2-1, reads SQTIHQWPATLVQPVGSPLSLECTVEGTSNPNLYWYRQAAGRGLQLLFYSVGIGQISSEVPQNLSASRPQDRQFILSSKKLLLSDSGFYLCAWSFQGRENVNEQFFGPGTRLTVL.

As for this clonotype: This may stem from a read error, because a much larger clone lies one nucleotide away. V gene TRBV7-9 combines with J gene TRBJ1-1; D is unresolved. The CDR3 is made up of 13 amino acids. Germline V CDR1 and CDR2: SEHNR, FQNEAQ (reference sequence). Trimming removed 4 bases from V and 4 bases from J, with 10 bases in between. In DNA, the CDR3 is TGTGCCAGCAGCTGCACAGTGACCACTGAAGCTTTCTTT. Amino acids: CASSCTVTTEAFF.

This clonotype has just a few counts. J is TRBJ1-5 and V is TRBV7-9; D gene ambiguous. The germline V and J ends were trimmed by 5 bases and 4 bases, with 6 bases remaining between them. CDR3 length: 12 amino acids. CDR1 and CDR2 (germline): SEHNR, FQNEAQ (reference sequence). The CDR3 DNA reads TGTGCCAGCAGCCCCTCGAATCAGCCCCAGCATTTT. This encodes CASSPSNQPQHF.

This clonotype was picked up a small number of times. The chain carries TRBV12-3 or TRBV12-4 and TRBJ2-1; 8 bases match TRBD2. V shed 5 bases and J 6 bases; nucleotides not matched to a gene: 9. There are 15 residues in the CDR3. CDR3 bases: TGTGCCAGCAGTCCCCGGAGAGGGACTAGCAATGAGCAGTTCTTC. The encoded protein is CASSPRRGTSNEQFF.

Comments on this clonotype: A much larger clone sits a single nucleotide away, making a read error possible. The rearrangement joins TRBV7-2 to TRBJ1-2; 7 bases agree with TRBD1. This CDR3 is built from 17 residues. The germline CDR1 and CDR2 sequences are SGHTA and FQGNSA. For the CDR3, the DNA is TGTGCCAGCAGCTCCGCCGGGACAGTCAACTCTAACTATGGCTACAACTTC. The encoded protein is CASSSAGTVNSNYGYNF. The full variable domain, in which reference TRBV7-2 and TRBJ1-2 provide the parts outside the CDR3, is GAGVSQSPSNKVTEKGKDVELRCDPISGHTALYWYRQSLGQGLEFLIYFQGNSAPDKSGLPSDRFSAERTGGSVSTLTIQRTQQEDSAVYLCASSSAGTVNSNYGYNFGSGTRLTVV.

This clonotype is medium-sized. This rearrangement joins TRBV20-1 to TRBJ2-3, with 10 bases fitting TRBD2. V lost 0 bases and J lost 5; bases outside the gene matches: 8. The CDR3 is made up of 16 amino acids. The V gene's germline CDR1 is DFQATT and CDR2 SNEGSKA (reference sequence). The CDR3 loop is CSARDPTSGDVDTQYF. Written as DNA, the CDR3 is TGCAGTGCTAGAGACCCAACTAGCGGGGATGTAGATACGCAGTATTTT.

In this sample, this clonotype is medium-sized. The genes are TRBV12-3 or TRBV12-4 and TRBJ2-3; D is unclear. Deletions cut 7 bases from V and 4 bases from J, with 18 bases between. The CDR3 has 15 amino acids. The CDR3 protein is CASTRSVLSADTQYF. The CDR3 coding sequence is TGTGCCAGCACTCGGTCTGTACTATCGGCAGATACGCAGTATTTT.

This clonotype has just a few counts. The rearrangement links TRBV10-2 to TRBJ2-5; the match to TRBD2 covers 7 bases. V shed 6 bases, J shed 2 bases, and the junction held 0 bases outside the gene matches. CDR1 and CDR2 (germline): WSHSY, SAAADI. This CDR3 contains 12 residues. The CDR3 spells CASSGGQETQYF. In nucleotides, the CDR3 is TGCGCCAGCAGCGGGGGGCAAGAGACCCAGTACTTC.

This clonotype has at least ten counts. The chain couples TRBV19 to TRBJ1-1, with 10 nucleotides matching TRBD1. The CDR3 runs to 17 residues. The V segment lost 6 bases and the J segment 6 bases; nucleotides outside the gene matches: 16. Germline V gene sequence: CDR1 LNHDA, CDR2 SQIVND (reference sequence). CDR3: CASSPIGGGQGVPEAFF. The CDR3, as DNA: TGTGCCAGTAGCCCCATCGGTGGAGGACAGGGGGTGCCTGAAGCTTTCTTT.

A few counts support this clonotype. The rearrangement links TRBV6-5 to TRBJ2-1; perhaps TRBD2 as D (6 bases). Germline V gene sequence: CDR1 MNHEY, CDR2 SVGAGI. This CDR3 has 14 amino acids. The V end was cut by 6 bases, the J end by 0 bases, with 9 bases between. The CDR3 coding sequence is TGTGCCAGCAGCCCCGGGGGCTCCTACAATGAGCAGTTCTTC. It encodes CASSPGGSYNEQFF.

This clonotype was observed many times. This chain connects TRBV5-6 to TRBJ2-3; possibly TRBD1 for D (6 bases). Germline loops: CDR1 SGHDT, CDR2 YYEEEE. The CDR3 sequence is 13 residues long. Trimming stripped 3 bases from V and 5 bases from J, with 10 bases between. The CDR3, as DNA: TGTGCCAGCAGCTCGCAGGGGAGAGATACGCAGTATTTT. As protein: CASSSQGRDTQYF.

This rearrangement joins TRBV12-3 or TRBV12-4 to TRBJ2-4; 9 bases align to TRBD2. Trimming took 6 bases from V and 0 from J; bases not matched to a gene: 6. The CDR3 runs 16 residues. This chain's CDR3 is CASSLSSGIAKNIQYF. In DNA, the CDR3 is TGTGCCAGCAGCCTTTCTAGCGGGATAGCCAAAAACATTCAGTACTTC.

Note on this clonotype: A much larger clonotype is one base distant, so this may be a read error. The genes are TRBV25-1 and TRBJ2-3; 10 nucleotides match TRBD2. In germline, CDR1 is MGHDK, CDR2 SYGVNS. J gave up 4 bases and V 4 bases, and 5 bases lay outside the gene matches. The CDR3 sequence is 15 residues long. CDR3 sequence (DNA): TGTGCCAGCAGTGTGGCTAGCGGGGGAGCAGATACGCAGTATTTT. Translating gives CASSVASGGADTQYF.

This clonotype was seen a few times. The chain employs TRBV12-3 or TRBV12-4 and TRBJ2-1, with D maybe TRBD1 (6 bases). CDR3 length: 11 amino acids. V lost 5 bases and J 9 bases, leaving 8 bases between the germline ends. The CDR3 region is CASSRGGEQFF. CDR3 in DNA: TGTGCCAGCAGTCGAGGGGGTGAGCAGTTCTTC.

The table lists this clonotype with many counts. The gene calls are TRBV2 and TRBJ2-5, with TRBD2 identical over 10 bases. The V gene's germline CDR1 is SNHLY and CDR2 FYNNEI. With V trimmed by 2 bases and J by 2 bases, 5 bases remained unmatched. This CDR3 has 16 amino acids. The DNA of the CDR3 is TGTGCCAGCAGTGAAAAGCGGGGGGGACTACAAGAGACCCAGTACTTC. It translates to CASSEKRGGLQETQYF.

The chain couples TRBV5-1 to TRBJ2-7, with 7 bases fitting TRBD1. The CDR3 length is 15 residues. Trimming at V came to 0 bases and at J to 3 bases, leaving 6 bases not matched to a gene. The V gene's germline CDR1 is SGHRS and CDR2 YFSETQ. The CDR3 nucleotides read TGCGCCAGCAGCTTGGATGACAGGGTGGGCTACGAGCAGTACTTC. Residues: CASSLDDRVGYEQYF.